What follows are 5 T cell receptor beta chains derived from one specimen sequenced in a study of tumor-infiltrating lymphocytes in oesophageal squamous cell carcinoma. TCRdb re-derived calls from the PCR reads in MiXCR, one entry per CDR3 protein. This table has approximately 12,000 distinct CDR3 sequences, 50% to 65% appearing once. The sample comprised esophageal tumor tissue. The source of these receptors is a male donor with esophageal squamous cell carcinoma.

The gene calls are TRBV7-3 and TRBJ2-1, with 7 bases identical to TRBD2. This CDR3 has 16 amino acids. Trimming cost V 4 bases and J 0 bases; bases outside gene matches: 6. Germline CDR1 SGHTA, CDR2 FQGTGA. As DNA, the CDR3 is TGTGCCAGCAGCTCCCAACGGACTAGCTCCTACAATGAGCAGTTCTTC. Translating gives CASSSQRTSSYNEQFF.

The rearrangement joins TRBV7-8 to TRBJ2-4; 7 bases are shared with TRBD1. The J call may not be correct, given that the DNA end is closer to TRBJ2-5. This CDR3 region has 14 residues. CDR1 is SGHVS and CDR2 is FQNEAQ in the germline V gene. This CDR3 reads CASSRTGAGETQYF. CDR3 coding DNA: TGTGCCAGCAGCCGAACAGGGGCAGGAGAGACCCAGTACTTC.

Relative to its sample, this clonotype is medium-sized. The chain recombines TRBV12-3 or TRBV12-4 with TRBJ2-1; 14 bases match TRBD2. CDR3 length equals 15 residues. V lost 4 bases to trimming and J lost 9 bases; unmatched junction nucleotides: 5. Here the CDR3 reads CASSYAGTSGGEQFF. DNA of the CDR3: TGTGCCAGCAGTTATGCCGGGACTAGCGGGGGTGAGCAGTTCTTC.

Worth noting for this clonotype: At one end the junction does not follow the germline gene, possibly because of a read error. The rearrangement joins TRBV7-3 to TRBJ2-1, with a weak D call TRBD2 (5 bases). CDR3 length: 12 amino acids. Germline CDR1 and CDR2: SGHTA and FQGTGA. The DNA for the CDR3 is TGTGCCAGCAGCTCGGGGAATTCACCCCTCCACTTC. Translation gives CASSSGNSPLHF.

This clonotype was observed a handful of times. The chain carries TRBV7-2 and TRBJ2-7, with a weak D call TRBD2 (6 bases). The CDR3 has 15 amino acids. Germline-derived CDR1 and CDR2 are SGHTA and FQGNSA. V lost 4 bases and J lost 0, with 13 bases in between. The CDR3 region is CASSSYRTNSYEQYF. The CDR3 DNA follows: TGTGCCAGCAGCTCCTACCGGACTAACTCCTACGAGCAGTACTTC.